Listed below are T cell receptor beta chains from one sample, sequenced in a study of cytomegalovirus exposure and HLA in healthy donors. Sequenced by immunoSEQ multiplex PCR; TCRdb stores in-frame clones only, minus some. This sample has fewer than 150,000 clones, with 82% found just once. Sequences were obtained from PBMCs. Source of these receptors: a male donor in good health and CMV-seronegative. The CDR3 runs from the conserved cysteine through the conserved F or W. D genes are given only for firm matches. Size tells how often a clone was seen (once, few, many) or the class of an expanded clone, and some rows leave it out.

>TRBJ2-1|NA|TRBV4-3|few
CASSQDSPLGGGEQFF
TGCGCCAGCAGCCAAGATAGTCCCCTGGGCGGAGGGGAGCAGTTCTTC
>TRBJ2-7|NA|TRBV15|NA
CATSRVLPRQGTYEQYF
TGTGCCACCAGCAGAGTCCTCCCGCGGCAGGGCACCTACGAGCAGTACTTC
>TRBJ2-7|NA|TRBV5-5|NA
CASSFGEQYF
TGTGCCAGCAGCTTCGGCGAGCAGTACTTC
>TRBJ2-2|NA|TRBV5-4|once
CASSFQATGELFF
TGTGCCAGCAGCTTTCAGGCCACCGGGGAGCTGTTTTTT
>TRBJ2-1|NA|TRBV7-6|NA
CASSLTSDNSYNEQFF
TGTGCCAGCAGTTTAACTAGTGACAACTCCTACAATGAGCAGTTCTTC
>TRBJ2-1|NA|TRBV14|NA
CASSRKSYNEQFF
TGTGCCAGCTCGCGTAAGTCCTACAATGAGCAGTTCTTC
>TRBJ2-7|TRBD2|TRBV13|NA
CASSPSGGYEQYF
TGTGCCAGCAGCCCCAGCGGGGGCTACGAGCAGTACTTC
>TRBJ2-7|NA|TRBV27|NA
CASTRTGTLYEQYF
TGTGCCAGCACCCGGACTGGTACCCTCTACGAGCAGTACTTC
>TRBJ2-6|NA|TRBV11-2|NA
CASSLLLSGANVLTF
TGTGCCAGCAGCTTATTACTCTCTGGGGCCAACGTCCTGACTTTC
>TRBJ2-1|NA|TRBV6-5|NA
CASRPDRISNEQFF
TGTGCCAGCAGACCAGACAGGATCTCCAATGAGCAGTTCTTC
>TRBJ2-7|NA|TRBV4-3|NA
CASSPNRAGSSSKQYF
TGCGCCAGCAGCCCAAATAGGGCGGGTAGCTCTAGTAAGCAGTACTTC
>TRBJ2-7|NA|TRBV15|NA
CATSRVSGYEQYF
TGTGCCACCAGCAGAGTTAGCGGATACGAGCAGTACTTC
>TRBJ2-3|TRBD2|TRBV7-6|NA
CASSGFDTSGLTSTDTQYF
TGTGCCAGCAGCGGATTTGATACTAGCGGATTGACTAGCACAGATACGCAGTATTTT
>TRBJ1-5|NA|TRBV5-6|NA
CASSSSVGNQPQHF
TGTGCCAGCAGCTCAAGCGTCGGCAATCAGCCCCAGCATTTT
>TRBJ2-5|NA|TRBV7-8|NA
CASSSALAGTGETQYF
TGTGCCAGCAGCTCGGCCCTTGCGGGTACGGGGGAGACCCAGTACTTC
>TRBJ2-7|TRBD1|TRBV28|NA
CASSSPRLNQGAYEQYF
TGTGCCAGCAGTTCACCTCGTCTAAATCAGGGGGCCTACGAGCAGTACTTC
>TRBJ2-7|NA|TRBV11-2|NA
CASSLALNPHEQYF
TGTGCCAGCAGCTTGGCTCTTAACCCCCACGAGCAGTACTTC
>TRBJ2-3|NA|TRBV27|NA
CASSPFGDTQYF
TGTGCCAGCAGCCCCTTCGGAGATACGCAGTATTTT
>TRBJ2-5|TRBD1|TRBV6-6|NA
CASSPRDRNQETQYF
TGTGCCAGCAGTCCCCGGGACAGAAACCAAGAGACCCAGTACTTC
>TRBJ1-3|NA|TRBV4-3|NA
CASSQEQGARNTIYF
TGCGCCAGCAGCCAGGAACAGGGAGCCCGGAACACCATATATTTT
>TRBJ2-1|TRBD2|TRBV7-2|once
CASSPGLAGEQFF
TGTGCCAGCAGCCCGGGACTAGCGGGGGAGCAGTTCTTC
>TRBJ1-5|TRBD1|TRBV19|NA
CASSGDRPNQPQHF
TGTGCCAGTAGTGGGGACAGGCCTAATCAGCCCCAGCATTTT
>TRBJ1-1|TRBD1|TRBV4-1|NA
CASSHPGTGSTEAFF
TGCGCCAGCAGCCACCCTGGGACAGGGTCAACTGAAGCTTTCTTT
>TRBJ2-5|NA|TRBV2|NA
CASSPRETQYF
TGTGCCAGCAGTCCTCGGGAGACCCAGTACTTC
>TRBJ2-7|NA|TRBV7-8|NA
CASSFDLRNEQYF
TGTGCCAGCAGCTTCGACTTGAGGAACGAGCAGTACTTC
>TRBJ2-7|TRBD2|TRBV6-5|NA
CASSQREVLYEQYF
TGTGCCAGCAGTCAGCGGGAGGTCCTATACGAGCAGTACTTC
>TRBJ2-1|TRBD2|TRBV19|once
CASSRLAGAYNEQFF
TGTGCCAGTAGCAGACTAGCGGGAGCGTACAATGAGCAGTTCTTC
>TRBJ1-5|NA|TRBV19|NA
CASSLESGVYNQPQHF
TGTGCCAGTAGTCTGGAATCAGGGGTCTACAATCAGCCCCAGCATTTT
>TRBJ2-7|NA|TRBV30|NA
CAWSVRRTANEQYF
TGTGCCTGGAGTGTACGAAGGACAGCGAACGAGCAGTACTTC
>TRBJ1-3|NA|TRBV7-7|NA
CASSLLGGPGNTIYF
TGTGCTAGCAGCCTTCTCGGAGGGCCTGGAAACACCATATATTTT
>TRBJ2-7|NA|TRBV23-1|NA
CASSQPRDEQYF
TGCGCCAGCAGTCAACCGAGAGACGAGCAGTACTTC
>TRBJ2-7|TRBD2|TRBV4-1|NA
CASSLSLAGVYEQYF
TGCGCCAGCAGCCTTAGTTTAGCGGGAGTCTACGAGCAGTACTTC
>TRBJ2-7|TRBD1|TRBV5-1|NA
CASSLWDRPYEQYF
TGCGCCAGCAGCTTGTGGGACAGGCCCTACGAGCAGTACTTC
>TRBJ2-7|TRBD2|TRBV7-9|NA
CASSQWGAGEASYEQYF
TGTGCCAGCAGCCAATGGGGAGCGGGAGAGGCCTCCTACGAGCAGTACTTC
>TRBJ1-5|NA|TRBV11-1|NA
CASSLGRGGNQPQHF
TGTGCCAGCAGCCTAGGAAGGGGCGGCAATCAGCCCCAGCATTTT
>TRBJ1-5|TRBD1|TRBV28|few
CASSSAGQGPQHF
TGTGCCAGCAGTTCTGCCGGACAGGGGCCCCAGCATTTT
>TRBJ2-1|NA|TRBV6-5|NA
CASSYSRGSYNEQFF
TGTGCCAGCAGTTACTCTCGCGGAAGCTACAATGAGCAGTTCTTC
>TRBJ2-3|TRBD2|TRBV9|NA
CASGSPLAGVSDTQYF
TGTGCCAGCGGGTCCCCGCTAGCGGGAGTGTCCGATACGCAGTATTTT
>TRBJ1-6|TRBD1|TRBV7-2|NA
CASSWTGVAYNSPLHF
TGTGCCAGCAGTTGGACAGGGGTGGCCTATAATTCACCCCTCCACTTT
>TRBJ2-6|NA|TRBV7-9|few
CASSLQGAGANVLTF
TGTGCCAGCAGCCTACAGGGAGCTGGGGCCAACGTCCTGACTTTC
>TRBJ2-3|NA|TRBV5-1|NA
CASSPHLGVGEADTQYF
TGCGCCAGCAGCCCTCACCTCGGAGTAGGAGAAGCAGATACGCAGTATTTT
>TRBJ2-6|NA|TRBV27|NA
CASSPRSYSGANVLTF
TGTGCCAGCAGTCCCCGGTCCTACTCTGGGGCCAACGTCCTGACTTTC
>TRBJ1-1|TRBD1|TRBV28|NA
CASSSSDRGQAFF
TGTGCCAGCAGTTCCTCGGACAGGGGACAAGCTTTCTTT
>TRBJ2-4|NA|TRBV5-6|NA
CASRGGKNIQYF
TGTGCCAGCAGGGGGGGCAAAAACATTCAGTACTTC
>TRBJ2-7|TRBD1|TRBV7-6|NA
CASSATTGPSSYEQYF
TGTGCCAGCAGCGCCACGACAGGGCCCTCTTCCTACGAGCAGTACTTC
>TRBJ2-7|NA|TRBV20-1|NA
CSARGSYEQYF
TGCAGTGCTAGGGGCAGCTACGAGCAGTACTTC
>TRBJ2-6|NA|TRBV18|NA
CASSPIVPGANVLTF
TGTGCCAGCTCACCAATCGTTCCGGGGGCCAACGTCCTGACTTTC
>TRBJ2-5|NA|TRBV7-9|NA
CASSLGTGLETQYF
TGTGCCAGCAGCTTAGGTACAGGGCTGGAGACCCAGTACTTC
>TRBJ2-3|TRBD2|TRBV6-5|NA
CASSSGAGGGLDTQYF
TGTGCCAGCAGTTCGGGAGCGGGAGGAGGCCTAGATACGCAGTATTTT
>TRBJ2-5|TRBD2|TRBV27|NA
CASSGDSGKTQYF
TGTGCCAGCAGTGGGGATAGCGGGAAGACCCAGTACTTC
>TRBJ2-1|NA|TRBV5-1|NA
CASSLAGNPIFGQFF
TGCGCCAGCAGCTTGGCCGGGAACCCGATTTTCGGGCAGTTCTTC